Listed below are T cell receptor beta chains from one sample, sequenced in a study of T cells in Graves' hyperthyroidism and ophthalmopathy. TCRdb reprocessed the multiplex PCR reads with MiXCR, giving one entry per CDR3 protein. This sample carries 450,000 to 650,000 distinct CDR3 sequences, 14% of them seen once, and the ten largest clones take about 7%. The sequencing sample was made of blood. The receptors derive from a woman aged 18-29 years with Graves' ophthalmopathy. Each CDR3 is given with its conserved first and last residue. The D gene is left open where the match is weak. Clone size appears in some rows only: once, few, many, or a class for an expanded clone.

V: TRBV19; D: TRBD1; J: TRBJ1-5; size: few; DNA: TGTGCCAGTAGTCCCTCGGGGGAGGGGGCTTGGCAGCCCCAGCATTTT; CDR3: CASSPSGEGAWQPQHF
V: TRBV2; D: TRBD1; J: TRBJ1-1; size: many; DNA: TGTGCCAGCATGGGGACAGGGGGCACTGAAGCTTTCTTT; CDR3: CASMGTGGTEAFF
V: TRBV18; D: NA; J: TRBJ2-5; size: NA; DNA: TGTGCCAGCTCACCGACCACAGGGTACCAAGAGACCCAGTACTTC; CDR3: CASSPTTGYQETQYF
V: TRBV28; D: NA; J: TRBJ1-1; size: many; DNA: TGTGCCAGCAGTACAGGAGGGAACACTGAAGCTTTCTTT; CDR3: CASSTGGNTEAFF
V: TRBV4-3; D: NA; J: TRBJ2-2; size: NA; DNA: TGCGCCAGCAGCCAGGTCGCGGGTACCAACACCGGGGAGCTGTTTTTT; CDR3: CASSQVAGTNTGELFF
V: TRBV6-1; D: NA; J: TRBJ2-4; size: many; DNA: TGTGCCCGAGGTGACATCCAAAACATTCAGTACTTC; CDR3: CARGDIQNIQYF
V: TRBV2; D: NA; J: TRBJ2-5; size: few; DNA: TGTGCCAGCACCGGGACCGAGCAAGAGACCCAGTACTTC; CDR3: CASTGTEQETQYF
V: TRBV30; D: NA; J: TRBJ2-7; size: many; DNA: TGTGCCTGGAGTGTACTGGGATCCTACGAGCAGTACTTC; CDR3: CAWSVLGSYEQYF
V: TRBV3-1; D: TRBD2; J: TRBJ2-3; size: many; DNA: TGTGCCAGCAGCCAAACTTACAGCGGGGCAACCTCGGATACGCAGTATTTT; CDR3: CASSQTYSGATSDTQYF
V: TRBV5-1; D: NA; J: TRBJ2-5; size: many; DNA: TGCGCCAGCAGCTTGGGCAGGGGCGAAGAGACCCAGTACTTC; CDR3: CASSLGRGEETQYF
V: TRBV7-8; D: TRBD1; J: TRBJ1-5; size: many; DNA: TGTGCCAGCAGCCCGGGGACAGGGCGGAGGCAGCCCCAGCATTTT; CDR3: CASSPGTGRRQPQHF
V: TRBV10-3; D: TRBD2; J: TRBJ2-7; size: NA; DNA: TGTGCCATCAGTGATGGGACTAGCGGGAGTCGGTTGGGCGAGCAGTACTTC; CDR3: CAISDGTSGSRLGEQYF
V: TRBV20-1; D: NA; J: TRBJ1-2; size: many; DNA: TGCAGTGCTGATGACGACAGGTCCAACTATGGCTACACCTTC; CDR3: CSADDDRSNYGYTF
V: TRBV12-3/TRBV12-4; D: NA; J: TRBJ1-3; size: NA; DNA: TGTGCCAGCAGTTTAGTCCGGCGCCCAGGCCTTCGCTCTGGAAACACCATATATTTT; CDR3: CASSLVRRPGLRSGNTIYF
V: TRBV28; D: NA; J: TRBJ2-3; size: few; DNA: TGTGCCAGCAGTTTCCGGGGTAGTGGTGGCACAGATACGCAGTATTTT; CDR3: CASSFRGSGGTDTQYF
V: TRBV5-6; D: NA; J: TRBJ2-7; size: NA; DNA: TGTGCCAGCAGCTTGAGGTTCTACGAGCAGTACTTC; CDR3: CASSLRFYEQYF
V: TRBV5-1; D: TRBD1; J: TRBJ2-2; size: NA; DNA: TGCGCCAGCAGCCCCCGCCTTGGGGACAGAAACACCGGGGAGCTGTTTTTT; CDR3: CASSPRLGDRNTGELFF
V: TRBV19; D: NA; J: TRBJ1-2; size: NA; DNA: TGTGCCAGTAGTATAGAACAGGGAGTGAACTATGGCTACACCTTC; CDR3: CASSIEQGVNYGYTF
V: TRBV7-2; D: TRBD1; J: TRBJ2-7; size: many; DNA: TGTGCCAGCAGAGGCGGGGCAGGGGGCATCTACGAGCAGTACTTC; CDR3: CASRGGAGGIYEQYF
V: TRBV15; D: TRBD1; J: TRBJ1-6; size: NA; DNA: TGTGCCACCAGCAGAACACCAGGGGACAGACACAATTCACCCCTCCACTTT; CDR3: CATSRTPGDRHNSPLHF
V: TRBV7-2; D: NA; J: TRBJ2-5; size: many; DNA: TGTGCCAGCACTCCCGGGACACACCAAGAGACCCAGTACTTC; CDR3: CASTPGTHQETQYF
V: TRBV19; D: NA; J: TRBJ1-1; size: many; DNA: TGTGCCAGTAGTATAGGCCCCAGGGCTGAAGCTTTCTTT; CDR3: CASSIGPRAEAFF
V: TRBV6-2/TRBV6-3; D: TRBD1; J: TRBJ1-5; size: NA; DNA: TGTGCCATCTCCCGGGACAGTAATCAGCCCCAGCATTTT; CDR3: CAISRDSNQPQHF
V: TRBV7-9; D: NA; J: TRBJ2-7; size: many; DNA: TGTGCCAGCAGCCCGCGGCCCTTAGGCTACGAGCAGTACTTC; CDR3: CASSPRPLGYEQYF
V: TRBV29-1; D: NA; J: TRBJ2-1; size: many; DNA: TGCAGCGTTGAATGGCAGAGCTCCTACAATGAGCAGTTCTTC; CDR3: CSVEWQSSYNEQFF
V: TRBV24-1; D: NA; J: TRBJ1-1; size: NA; DNA: TGTGCCACCTCGATGGACAGTTCTCATGAAGCTTTCTTT; CDR3: CATSMDSSHEAFF
V: TRBV2; D: NA; J: TRBJ1-2; size: many; DNA: TGTGCCAGCAGTGAACGACGGATCAGCTATGGCTACACCTTC; CDR3: CASSERRISYGYTF
V: TRBV27; D: TRBD1; J: TRBJ2-5; size: few; DNA: TGTGCCAGCAGTTTATCGACCAGGGGGCGAGCGGCCCAGTACTTC; CDR3: CASSLSTRGRAAQYF
V: TRBV13; D: TRBD2; J: TRBJ2-1; size: NA; DNA: TGTGCCAGCAGCTTCTGGACTAGCGGATACTACAATGAGCAGTTCTTC; CDR3: CASSFWTSGYYNEQFF
V: TRBV27; D: TRBD1; J: TRBJ2-7; size: many; DNA: TGTGCCAGCAGTGACACAGGGGAAGACGAGCAGTACTTC; CDR3: CASSDTGEDEQYF
V: TRBV28; D: NA; J: TRBJ2-3; size: many; DNA: TGTGCCAGCAGTTGGGTTCTTTGGGATACGCAGTATTTT; CDR3: CASSWVLWDTQYF
V: TRBV9; D: TRBD2; J: TRBJ2-1; size: many; DNA: TGTGCCAGCAGCGGCCGGGGACTAGCGGTAAGAAGCTCCTACAATGAGCAGTTCTTC; CDR3: CASSGRGLAVRSSYNEQFF
V: TRBV2; D: TRBD1; J: TRBJ1-1; size: many; DNA: TGTGCCAGCGGGACAGCACCTGAAGCTTTCTTT; CDR3: CASGTAPEAFF
V: TRBV6-1; D: NA; J: TRBJ2-7; size: NA; DNA: TGTGCCAGCAGTACGGGCGCCAATGGGGTAGCGGTATTCTACGAGCAGTACTTC; CDR3: CASSTGANGVAVFYEQYF
V: TRBV11-3; D: TRBD2; J: TRBJ2-1; size: many; DNA: TGTGCCAGCAGCTTAGGCGGGAGTAAGTACAATGAGCAGTTCTTC; CDR3: CASSLGGSKYNEQFF
V: TRBV28; D: TRBD1; J: TRBJ2-5; size: many; DNA: TGTGCCAGCAGTCCCCACCCGGGACAGGGCCACCAAGAGACCCAGTACTTC; CDR3: CASSPHPGQGHQETQYF
V: TRBV19; D: TRBD2; J: TRBJ2-1; size: few; DNA: TGTGCCAGCCGAGGCGGGAGGGGGACATCCTACAATGAGCAGTTCTTC; CDR3: CASRGGRGTSYNEQFF
V: TRBV6-5; D: NA; J: TRBJ1-1; size: NA; DNA: TGTGCCAGCAGTTACACGGGGGGGGATCCCACTGAAGCTTTCTTT; CDR3: CASSYTGGDPTEAFF
V: TRBV19; D: TRBD1; J: TRBJ1-4; size: NA; DNA: TGTGCCAGTCAAACCGGGACAGTAAGGACGCCAACTAATGAAAAACTGTTTTTT; CDR3: CASQTGTVRTPTNEKLFF
V: TRBV5-1; D: NA; J: TRBJ2-7; size: many; DNA: TGCGCCAGCAGCTTTGCCAAGGAGCAGTACTTC; CDR3: CASSFAKEQYF
V: TRBV20-1; D: NA; J: TRBJ1-1; size: many; DNA: TGCAGTGCTCACCGGGACCTTGACACTGAAGCTTTCTTT; CDR3: CSAHRDLDTEAFF
V: TRBV19; D: NA; J: TRBJ2-1; size: NA; DNA: TGTGCCAGTAGTATAGATTGGGTCAATGAGCAGTTCTTC; CDR3: CASSIDWVNEQFF